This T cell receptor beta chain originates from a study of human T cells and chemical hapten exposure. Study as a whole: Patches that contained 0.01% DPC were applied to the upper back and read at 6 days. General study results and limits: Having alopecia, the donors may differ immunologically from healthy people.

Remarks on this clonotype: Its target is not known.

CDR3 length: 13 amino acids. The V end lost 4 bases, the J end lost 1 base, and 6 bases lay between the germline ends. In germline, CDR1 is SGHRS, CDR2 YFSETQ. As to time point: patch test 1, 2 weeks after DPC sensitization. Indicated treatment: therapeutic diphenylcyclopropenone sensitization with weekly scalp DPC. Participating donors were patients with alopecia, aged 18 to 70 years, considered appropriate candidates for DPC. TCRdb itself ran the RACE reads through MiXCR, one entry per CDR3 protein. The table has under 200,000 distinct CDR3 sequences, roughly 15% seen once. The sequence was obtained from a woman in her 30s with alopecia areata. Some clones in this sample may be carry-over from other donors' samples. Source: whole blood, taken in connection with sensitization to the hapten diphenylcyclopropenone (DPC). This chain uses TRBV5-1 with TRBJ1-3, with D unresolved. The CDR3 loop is CASSEGSGNTIYF. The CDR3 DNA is TGCGCCAGCAGCGAAGGGTCTGGAAACACCATATATTTT.